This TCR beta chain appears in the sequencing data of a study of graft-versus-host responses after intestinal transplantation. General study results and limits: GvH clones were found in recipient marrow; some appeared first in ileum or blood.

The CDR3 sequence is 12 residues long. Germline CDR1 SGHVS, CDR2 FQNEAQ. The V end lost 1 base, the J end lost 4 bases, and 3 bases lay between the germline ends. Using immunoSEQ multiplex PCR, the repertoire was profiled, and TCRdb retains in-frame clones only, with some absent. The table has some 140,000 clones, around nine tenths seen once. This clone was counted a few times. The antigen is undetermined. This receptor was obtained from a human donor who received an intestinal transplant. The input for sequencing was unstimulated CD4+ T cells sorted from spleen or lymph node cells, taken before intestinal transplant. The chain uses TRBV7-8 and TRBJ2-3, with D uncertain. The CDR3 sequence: CASSLDPDTQYF. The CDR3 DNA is TGTGCCAGCAGCTTAGACCCAGATACGCAGTATTTT. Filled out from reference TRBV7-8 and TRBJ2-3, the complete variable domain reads GAGVSQSPRYKVAKRGQDVALRCDPISGHVSLFWYQQALGQGPEFLTYFQNEAQLDKSGLPSDRFFAERPEGSVSTLKIQRTQQEDSAVYLCASSLDPDTQYFGPGTRLTVL.